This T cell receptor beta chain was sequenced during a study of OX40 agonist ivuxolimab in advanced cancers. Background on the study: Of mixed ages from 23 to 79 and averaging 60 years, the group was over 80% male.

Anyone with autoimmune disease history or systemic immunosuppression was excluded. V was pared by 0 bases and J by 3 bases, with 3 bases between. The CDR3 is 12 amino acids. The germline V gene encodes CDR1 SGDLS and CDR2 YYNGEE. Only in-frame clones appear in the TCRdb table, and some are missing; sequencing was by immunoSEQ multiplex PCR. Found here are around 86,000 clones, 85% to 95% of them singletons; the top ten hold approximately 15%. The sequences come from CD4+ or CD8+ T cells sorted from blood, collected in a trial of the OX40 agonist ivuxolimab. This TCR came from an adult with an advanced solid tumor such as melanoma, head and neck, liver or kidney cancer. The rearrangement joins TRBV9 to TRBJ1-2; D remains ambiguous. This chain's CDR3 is CASSVGDYGYTF. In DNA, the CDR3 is TGTGCCAGCAGCGTAGGTGACTATGGCTACACCTTC.